The rows below give T cell receptor beta chains drawn from one sample of a study of cytomegalovirus exposure and HLA in healthy donors. Sequencing was performed with immunoSEQ multiplex PCR; in TCRdb, only in-frame clones are kept and a portion is missing. The table has 90,000 to 150,000 clones, around three quarters seen once. Sample: PBMCs. These receptors were taken from a man aged 18 to 29 in good health and CMV-seropositive. Both conserved end residues are trimmed from each CDR3. The D gene is left open where the match is weak.

CDR3 protein: ASSPGPDRETQY
J gene: TRBJ2-5
D gene: .
V gene: TRBV5-8

CDR3 protein: ASSPSGSGTDTQY
J gene: TRBJ2-3
D gene: TRBD2
V gene: TRBV28

CDR3 protein: ASSGQVVYGYT
J gene: TRBJ1-2
D gene: TRBD1
V gene: TRBV6-1

CDR3 protein: AWSLAGTQETQY
J gene: TRBJ2-5
D gene: TRBD2
V gene: TRBV30

CDR3 protein: ASSWAGGSNYGYT
J gene: TRBJ1-2
D gene: .
V gene: TRBV11-2

CDR3 protein: ASTYRAGANGLT
J gene: TRBJ2-6
D gene: .
V gene: TRBV19

CDR3 protein: AWGTAPNQPQH
J gene: TRBJ1-5
D gene: TRBD1
V gene: TRBV30

CDR3 protein: ASSPAAGIGNTIY
J gene: TRBJ1-3
D gene: .
V gene: TRBV5-1

CDR3 protein: ASSFHREPNQPQH
J gene: TRBJ1-5
D gene: .
V gene: TRBV5-6

CDR3 protein: ASKDSNTGELF
J gene: TRBJ2-2
D gene: .
V gene: TRBV27

CDR3 protein: ASSPVGQGGNEQY
J gene: TRBJ2-7
D gene: TRBD2
V gene: TRBV18

CDR3 protein: ASSDRGSGYT
J gene: TRBJ1-2
D gene: .
V gene: TRBV2

CDR3 protein: AWIKPGQLNYGYT
J gene: TRBJ1-2
D gene: TRBD1
V gene: TRBV30